Following are 23 T cell receptor beta chains from one sample sequenced in a study of T cell changes during pregnancy in multiple sclerosis. The table came from immunoSEQ multiplex PCR; TCRdb's copy has only in-frame clones and leaves some out. The sample lists 80,000 or so clones; about 90% were seen once. Specimen: peripheral blood, collected before pregnancy. These receptors all come from a female donor with multiple sclerosis, enrolled in a pregnancy study.

This chain connects TRBV21-1 to TRBJ1-2; TRBD1 reflects the table's D call only, with no check against the DNA. TRBV21-1 constitutes a pseudogene. This CDR3 region has 18 residues. CDR3: CASSKANRTGAFNYGYTF. DNA for the CDR3: TGTGCCAGCAGCAAAGCGAATAGGACAGGGGCGTTTAACTATGGCTACACCTTC.

The rearrangement links TRBV10-3 to TRBJ1-1; the D gene is possibly TRBD1 (5 bases). The CDR3 totals 14 residues. The V end was cut by 7 bases, the J end by 3 bases, with 15 bases between. From germline, CDR1 is ENHRY and CDR2 SYGVKD. The CDR3: CAITERGTDTEAFF. DNA for the CDR3: TGTGCCATCACCGAGCGGGGGACTGACACTGAAGCTTTCTTT.

The gene calls are TRBV9 and TRBJ2-3, with D hard to call. The ends were cut back, 2 bases at V and 3 bases at J, with 7 bases in the middle. Germline V lookup: CDR1 SGDLS, CDR2 YYNGEE. CDR3 size: 13 residues. For the CDR3, the DNA is TGTGCCAGCAGCGTCCAGGCGACAGATACGCAGTATTTT. Translation gives CASSVQATDTQYF.

The sample holds one count of this clone. This chain connects TRBV11-2 to TRBJ2-3; D possibly corresponds to TRBD2 (6 bases). V was cut by 4 bases and J by 4 bases, with 21 bases left in between. Germline V gene sequence: CDR1 SGHAT, CDR2 FQNNGV. The CDR3 consists of 17 residues. In nucleotides, the CDR3 is TGTGCCAGCAGCTATATTGGGGGGTTACCTGTGCCAGATACGCAGTATTTT. The encoded protein is CASSYIGGLPVPDTQYF.

The chain uses TRBV19 and TRBJ2-1; perhaps TRBD2 as D (5 bases). The CDR3 has 13 residues. The germline V gene encodes CDR1 LNHDA and CDR2 SQIVND (reference sequence). V was cut by 3 bases and J by 8 bases, with 11 bases left in between. CDR3 sequence (DNA): TGTGCCAGTAGTATTTTCCCCGGGGATGAGCAGTTCTTC. Its protein is CASSIFPGDEQFF.

J is TRBJ1-6 and V is TRBV2; possible D gene TRBD1, 5 bases. The CDR3 covers 16 residues. Germline V CDR1 and CDR2: SNHLY, FYNNEI. Trimming pared 3 bases from V and 5 bases from J, leaving 14 bases between. This CDR3 reads CASSDWRGWDNSPLHF. DNA of the CDR3: TGTGCCAGCAGTGATTGGAGGGGTTGGGATAATTCACCCCTCCACTTT.

The gene calls are TRBV6-5 and TRBJ1-2, with no clear D. V lost 6 bases and J 8 bases, leaving 13 bases between the germline ends. The germline gives CDR1 MNHEY, CDR2 SVGAGI. The CDR3 sequence is 12 residues long. CDR3 sequence reads: CASRGMSGGYTF. CDR3 DNA: TGTGCCAGCAGGGGGATGTCGGGGGGCTACACCTTC.

CDR3 in amino acids: CASSEGGGRSYGYTF. The CDR3 DNA sequence: TGTGCCAGCAGTGAAGGCGGGGGGCGCAGCTATGGCTACACCTTC. The genes are TRBV25-1 and TRBJ1-2, with a possible D match to TRBD1 (6 bases). CDR3 length equals 15 residues. The germline V and J ends were trimmed by 2 bases and 4 bases, with 14 bases remaining between them. CDR1 is MGHDK and CDR2 is SYGVNS in the germline V gene.

The rearrangement joins TRBV4-1 to TRBJ2-7; TRBD2 agrees at 8 bases. After removal of 0 bases from V and 2 bases from J, the junction contained 3 bases not matched to a gene. The CDR3 has 15 amino acids. CDR1 and CDR2 from the germline V gene are MGHRA and YSYEKL. CDR3 in amino acids: CASSQDQAGAYEQYF. The CDR3 nucleotides are TGCGCCAGCAGCCAAGATCAAGCGGGGGCCTACGAGCAGTACTTC.

The table lists this clone with a count of one. V is TRBV5-6 and J is TRBJ2-1; D perhaps matches TRBD2 (7 bases). This CDR3 has 15 amino acids. V was cut by 2 bases and J by 1 base, with 10 bases left in between. The V gene's germline CDR1 is SGHDT and CDR2 YYEEEE. This CDR3 reads CASSFEGGSYNEQFF. The CDR3 region has the DNA TGTGCCAGCAGCTTTGAGGGGGGGTCCTACAATGAGCAGTTCTTC.

This chain's CDR3 is CASRVDRGNTEAFF. The CDR3 DNA is TGTGCCAGCAGAGTCGACAGGGGGAACACTGAAGCTTTCTTT. The rearrangement uses TRBV2 and TRBJ1-1, with 8 bases matching TRBD1. The length of the CDR3 is 14 residues. Trimming at V came to 6 bases and at J to 1 base, leaving 4 bases not matched to a gene. Per the germline V gene, CDR1 is SNHLY and CDR2 is FYNNEI.

V is TRBV7-9 and J is TRBJ2-3, with a possible D match to TRBD2 (6 bases). V was trimmed by 4 bases and J by 0 bases, leaving 11 bases between them. This CDR3 has 15 amino acids. Germline V gene sequence: CDR1 SEHNR, CDR2 FQNEAQ (reference sequence). The CDR3 DNA reads TGTGCCAGCAGCTCCCGCGGGGTAAGCACAGATACGCAGTATTTT. Its protein is CASSSRGVSTDTQYF.

This clone was detected once. V is TRBV6-5 and J is TRBJ2-3, with D perhaps matching TRBD2 (6 bases). In germline, CDR1 is MNHEY, CDR2 SVGAGI. CDR3 size: 15 residues. Trimming removed 2 bases from V and 0 bases from J, with 9 bases in between. CDR3 coding DNA: TGTGCCAGCAGTTACCTAGCGCGGAGCACAGATACGCAGTATTTT. It translates to CASSYLARSTDTQYF.

The rearrangement links TRBV21-1 to TRBJ1-5; the D call of TRBD1 is as the table states it, not checked on the DNA. TRBV21-1 is annotated as a pseudogene. The CDR3 sequence is 18 residues long. CDR3 sequence reads: CASSNIWWDSDSNQPQHF. CDR3 in DNA: TGTGCCAGCAGCAATATATGGTGGGACAGCGATAGCAATCAGCCCCAGCATTTT.

The chain recombines TRBV19 with TRBJ1-2; 7 bases align to TRBD1. This CDR3 comprises 16 residues. Trimming cost V 3 bases and J 0 bases; bases outside gene matches: 7. Per germline, CDR1 LNHDA and CDR2 SQIVND (reference sequence). DNA for the CDR3: TGTGCCAGTAGTATCTTCGCGGGACAGCCTAACTATGGCTACACCTTC. As protein: CASSIFAGQPNYGYTF.

J is TRBJ1-1 and V is TRBV7-9; no clear D gene. The CDR3 runs 16 residues. V lost 5 bases, J lost 4 bases, and 20 bases lay in between. Germline values: CDR1 SEHNR, CDR2 FQNEAQ (reference sequence). CDR3 sequence: CASSPRNGLRPTEAFF. In nucleotides, the CDR3 is TGTGCCAGCAGCCCCCGAAACGGGTTGCGGCCCACTGAAGCTTTCTTT.

The chain links TRBV6-6 to TRBJ1-5; D not certain. Trimming stripped 0 bases from V and 4 bases from J, with 10 bases between. Germline V gene lookup returns CDR1 MNHNY and CDR2 SVGAGI (reference sequence). The length of the CDR3 is 15 residues. The CDR3 nucleotides read TGTGCCAGCAGTTACTCGGAGGCGGTAAATCAGCCCCAGCATTTT. Encoded protein: CASSYSEAVNQPQHF.

The chain recombines TRBV27 with TRBJ2-7; 11 bases fit TRBD2. The CDR3 length is 15 residues. Germline V gene sequence: CDR1 MNHEY, CDR2 SMNVEV (reference sequence). V lost 6 bases to trimming and J lost 2 bases; unmatched junction nucleotides: 6. The CDR3 DNA sequence: TGTGCCAGCAGCCCCACTAGCGGGGGTACCTACGAGCAGTACTTC. Its protein product is CASSPTSGGTYEQYF.

The chain has TRBV4-1 and TRBJ2-5, with 8 bases matching TRBD2. J was trimmed by 5 bases and V by 1 base; bases with no gene match: 9. The CDR3 consists of 16 residues. The germline gives CDR1 MGHRA, CDR2 YSYEKL. Here the CDR3 DNA reads TGCGCCAGCAGCCAAGTTGCGGGGGGTACTGGGGAGACCCAGTACTTC. Encoded protein: CASSQVAGGTGETQYF.

The rearrangement uses TRBV5-1 and TRBJ1-5; TRBD1 matches at 7 bases. V trimming: 2 bases; J trimming: 0 bases; junction bases outside the gene matches: 2. CDR3 length equals 15 residues. CDR1 is SGHRS and CDR2 is YFSETQ in the germline V gene. The CDR3, as DNA: TGCGCCAGCAGCTTTGGGACAGATAGCAATCAGCCCCAGCATTTT. Encoded protein: CASSFGTDSNQPQHF.

V and J are TRBV5-6 and TRBJ1-2; D gene ambiguous. Germline loops: CDR1 SGHDT, CDR2 YYEEEE. CDR3 length: 14 amino acids. The germline V and J ends were trimmed by 3 bases and 4 bases, with 13 bases remaining between them. The CDR3 here is CASSSSSSLYGYTF. The CDR3 coding sequence is TGTGCCAGCAGCTCTAGTTCTAGCCTCTATGGCTACACCTTC.

V and J are TRBV9 and TRBJ2-1; D might be TRBD2 (5 bases). The V gene lost 2 bases and the J gene lost 5 bases, with 11 bases spanning the gap. The CDR3 loop spans 14 amino acids. The germline V gene has CDR1 SGDLS and CDR2 YYNGEE. The CDR3 DNA follows: TGTGCCAGCAGCGTTGCGGACTCACACAATGAGCAGTTCTTC. Translated: CASSVADSHNEQFF.

This clone was counted once. J is TRBJ2-4 and V is TRBV4-1; TRBD1 agrees at 10 bases. The CDR3 runs to 17 residues. Germline trimming cut 0 bases from V and 8 bases from J; bases unmatched to any gene: 10. CDR1 MGHRA and CDR2 YSYEKL come from the germline V gene. This CDR3 is CASSQDQRGQGLDIQYF. Written as DNA, the CDR3 is TGCGCCAGCAGCCAAGATCAACGGGGACAGGGGTTAGACATTCAGTACTTC.